These T cell receptor beta chains were read from a single sample in a study of cytomegalovirus exposure and HLA in healthy donors. Measured with immunoSEQ multiplex PCR; TCRdb has only the in-frame clones, and not every one. The sample consists of some 38,000 clones, 45% to 55% of them appearing once. Sequenced: PBMCs. These receptor sequences come from a woman in her thirties or forties in good health and CMV-seropositive. CDR3s include the opening cysteine and the closing phenylalanine or tryptophan. A D gene is named only where the DNA matches it firmly. A row's size may be missing; if present it is once, few, many or a size class.

.	TRBV12-5	TRBJ1-2	TRBD1	TGTGCTAGTGGTCCTGGACAGGGTAACTATGGCTACACCTTC	CASGPGQGNYGYTF
.	TRBV19	TRBJ2-5	TRBD1	TGTGCCAGTAGTATGGGGGCACAGGGGGGAGAGACCCAGTACTTC	CASSMGAQGGETQYF
once	TRBV4-1	TRBJ2-3	.	TGCGCCAGCAGCCAAGCGGTAGCCCCAGATACGCAGTATTTT	CASSQAVAPDTQYF
.	TRBV23-1	TRBJ1-1	TRBD1	TGCGCCGCAGGGGGCACTGAAGCTTTCTTT	CAAGGTEAFF
few	TRBV2	TRBJ2-5	.	TGTGCCAGCAGTACTGTTGGAGAGACCCAGTACTTC	CASSTVGETQYF
.	TRBV4-1	TRBJ1-3	TRBD1	TGCGCCAGCAGCCAAGGGGACAGGGCAAGCTCTGGAAACACCATATATTTT	CASSQGDRASSGNTIYF
few	TRBV6-4	TRBJ2-1	TRBD2	TGTGCCAGCAGTGACTCGTCGGAGCGGGGGGGCACCTACAATGAGCAGTTCTTC	CASSDSSERGGTYNEQFF
few	TRBV15	TRBJ1-5	TRBD1	TGTGCCACCAGCAGCGACACTTACCGAGACAGGGGACGTGGCAATCAGCCCCAGCATTTT	CATSSDTYRDRGRGNQPQHF
.	TRBV6-1	TRBJ1-6	.	TGTGCCAGCAGTGAGTGGCAGGTGGATTCACCCCTCCACTTT	CASSEWQVDSPLHF
few	TRBV7-9	TRBJ2-7	TRBD1	TGTGCCAGCAGCTCAGACAGGGGGCGTCCCTACGAGCAGTACTTC	CASSSDRGRPYEQYF
.	TRBV4-2	TRBJ1-2	TRBD1	TGTGCCAGCAGCCCCGGGACAGGGGGCGGCTATGGCTACACCTTC	CASSPGTGGGYGYTF
.	TRBV5-6	TRBJ1-2	TRBD1	TGTGCCAGCAGCGTCCGGGACAGGGGAGGCGGTGGTGGCTACACCTTC	CASSVRDRGGGGGYTF
.	TRBV11-2	TRBJ2-5	.	TGTGCCAGCAGCTTAGGGCGGAACCAAGAGACCCAGTACTTC	CASSLGRNQETQYF
.	TRBV4-1	TRBJ1-2	.	TGCGCCAGCAGCCAGGAGACCTATGGCTACACCTTC	CASSQETYGYTF
.	TRBV2	TRBJ2-7	TRBD1	TGTGCCAGCAGCGGACGGACAGGCCTATACGAGCAGTACTTC	CASSGRTGLYEQYF
.	TRBV27	TRBJ2-2	.	TGTGCCAGCAGTTTAACTAACACCGGGGAGCTGTTTTTT	CASSLTNTGELFF
.	TRBV7-2	TRBJ1-2	TRBD1	TGTGCCAGCAGCTTAGGAACCCCGGGACAGGGTAACTATGGCTACACCTTC	CASSLGTPGQGNYGYTF
.	TRBV7-2	TRBJ1-1	.	TGTGCCAGCAGCCATGATGGAGGGCTTGAAGCTTTCTTT	CASSHDGGLEAFF
.	TRBV10-3	TRBJ1-1	.	TGTGCCATCAGTGCGAGTTCTGAAGCTTTCTTT	CAISASSEAFF
few	TRBV29-1	TRBJ2-3	.	TGCAGCCTCGGGATAGATACGCAGTATTTT	CSLGIDTQYF
few	TRBV19	TRBJ2-1	TRBD1	TGTGCCAGTGCCCTTCTCCGGGACAGGTCCCCCAATGAGCAGTTCTTC	CASALLRDRSPNEQFF
.	TRBV7-2	TRBJ2-6	.	TGTGCCAGCAGCTTAGTCTCCGGGGCTGGGGCCAACGTCCTGACTTTC	CASSLVSGAGANVLTF
.	TRBV6-1	TRBJ1-1	.	TGTGCCAGCAGTGAAGGGCCCATGAACACTGAAGCTTTCTTT	CASSEGPMNTEAFF
.	TRBV5-1	TRBJ1-1	.	TGCGCCAGCAGCGTGGGGGCTTCGAACACTGAAGCTTTCTTT	CASSVGASNTEAFF
few	TRBV5-6	TRBJ1-3	.	TGTGCCAGCAGCTTGTGGGAGGTTGGAAACACCATATATTTT	CASSLWEVGNTIYF
few	TRBV28	TRBJ1-1	TRBD1	TGTGCCAGCAGTTTCTGGGACGCGGGACAGGGGAGGACTGAAGCTTTCTTT	CASSFWDAGQGRTEAFF
few	TRBV6-1	TRBJ1-1	.	TGTGCCAGCAGTGAATTTGATCAGGGTTACACTGAAGCTTTCTTT	CASSEFDQGYTEAFF